Shown below are 3 T cell receptor beta chains from a single sample sequenced in a study of PD-1 blockade in classical Hodgkin lymphoma. The method was immunoSEQ multiplex PCR; TCRdb's version includes in-frame clones alone and lacks a portion of them. In the table there are approximately 4,900 clones, approximately 62% of which are singletons. Stated time point: cycle 4 day 1 (C4D1), after more than five weeks of nivolumab. The patients all showed relapse after autologous stem cell transplantation, while their brentuximab vedotin exposure varied. Negative selection with magnets was how CD8+ T cells were isolated from the thawed PBMCs. Source: CD8+ T cells from blood, taken before the fourth cycle of nivolumab. The receptors derive from a human donor with classical Hodgkin lymphoma.

The chain links TRBV19 to TRBJ1-5; no reliable D call. Germline loops: CDR1 LNHDA, CDR2 SQIVND (reference sequence). V lost 7 bases, J lost 4 bases, and 11 bases lay in between. The CDR3 spans 13 residues. The CDR3 reads CASTGSENQPQHF. DNA of the CDR3: TGTGCCAGTACGGGGTCCGAAAATCAGCCCCAGCATTTT.

V usage is TRBV14 and J usage is TRBJ1-4; D perhaps matches TRBD1 (6 bases). V lost 3 bases and J 0 bases, leaving 14 bases between the germline ends. Germline V gives CDR1 SGHDN, CDR2 FVKESK. The CDR3 sequence is 17 residues long. Here the CDR3 DNA reads TGTGCCAGCAGCCACGAGCGGGACATCACAACTAATGAAAAACTGTTTTTT. It specifies CASSHERDITTNEKLFF.

V gene TRBV7-9 combines with J gene TRBJ2-7, with D perhaps matching TRBD1 or TRBD2 (5 bases each). Germline loops: CDR1 SEHNR, CDR2 FQNEAQ (reference sequence). This CDR3 is built from 15 residues. V was cut by 4 bases and J by 5 bases, with 18 bases left in between. CDR3 region: CASSSGLWGQDEQYF. In DNA form, the CDR3 reads TGTGCCAGCAGCTCGGGGCTTTGGGGTCAGGACGAGCAGTACTTC.